The sample holds a few counts of the clone carrying this T cell receptor (beta chain). The sample comes from a study of T cells after yellow fever vaccination. This CDR3 region has 16 residues. Germline assignment: CDR1 MNHEY and CDR2 SVGAGI. The V gene lost 0 bases and the J gene lost 3 bases, with 11 bases spanning the gap. TCRdb itself ran the 5' RACE reads through MiXCR, one entry per CDR3 protein. The sample includes 500,000 to 550,000 distinct CDR3 sequences, about a fifth of them seen just once. The source of this sequence is a man younger than 35 who received the YFV17D yellow fever vaccine. The sequences come from PBMCs, collected 20 to 25 days after the first yellow fever vaccination. The V and J genes are TRBV6-5 and TRBJ1-4; no clear D gene. The CDR3: CASSYSMGRANEKLFF. Here the CDR3 DNA reads TGTGCCAGCAGTTACTCGATGGGAAGGGCTAATGAAAAACTGTTTTTT.